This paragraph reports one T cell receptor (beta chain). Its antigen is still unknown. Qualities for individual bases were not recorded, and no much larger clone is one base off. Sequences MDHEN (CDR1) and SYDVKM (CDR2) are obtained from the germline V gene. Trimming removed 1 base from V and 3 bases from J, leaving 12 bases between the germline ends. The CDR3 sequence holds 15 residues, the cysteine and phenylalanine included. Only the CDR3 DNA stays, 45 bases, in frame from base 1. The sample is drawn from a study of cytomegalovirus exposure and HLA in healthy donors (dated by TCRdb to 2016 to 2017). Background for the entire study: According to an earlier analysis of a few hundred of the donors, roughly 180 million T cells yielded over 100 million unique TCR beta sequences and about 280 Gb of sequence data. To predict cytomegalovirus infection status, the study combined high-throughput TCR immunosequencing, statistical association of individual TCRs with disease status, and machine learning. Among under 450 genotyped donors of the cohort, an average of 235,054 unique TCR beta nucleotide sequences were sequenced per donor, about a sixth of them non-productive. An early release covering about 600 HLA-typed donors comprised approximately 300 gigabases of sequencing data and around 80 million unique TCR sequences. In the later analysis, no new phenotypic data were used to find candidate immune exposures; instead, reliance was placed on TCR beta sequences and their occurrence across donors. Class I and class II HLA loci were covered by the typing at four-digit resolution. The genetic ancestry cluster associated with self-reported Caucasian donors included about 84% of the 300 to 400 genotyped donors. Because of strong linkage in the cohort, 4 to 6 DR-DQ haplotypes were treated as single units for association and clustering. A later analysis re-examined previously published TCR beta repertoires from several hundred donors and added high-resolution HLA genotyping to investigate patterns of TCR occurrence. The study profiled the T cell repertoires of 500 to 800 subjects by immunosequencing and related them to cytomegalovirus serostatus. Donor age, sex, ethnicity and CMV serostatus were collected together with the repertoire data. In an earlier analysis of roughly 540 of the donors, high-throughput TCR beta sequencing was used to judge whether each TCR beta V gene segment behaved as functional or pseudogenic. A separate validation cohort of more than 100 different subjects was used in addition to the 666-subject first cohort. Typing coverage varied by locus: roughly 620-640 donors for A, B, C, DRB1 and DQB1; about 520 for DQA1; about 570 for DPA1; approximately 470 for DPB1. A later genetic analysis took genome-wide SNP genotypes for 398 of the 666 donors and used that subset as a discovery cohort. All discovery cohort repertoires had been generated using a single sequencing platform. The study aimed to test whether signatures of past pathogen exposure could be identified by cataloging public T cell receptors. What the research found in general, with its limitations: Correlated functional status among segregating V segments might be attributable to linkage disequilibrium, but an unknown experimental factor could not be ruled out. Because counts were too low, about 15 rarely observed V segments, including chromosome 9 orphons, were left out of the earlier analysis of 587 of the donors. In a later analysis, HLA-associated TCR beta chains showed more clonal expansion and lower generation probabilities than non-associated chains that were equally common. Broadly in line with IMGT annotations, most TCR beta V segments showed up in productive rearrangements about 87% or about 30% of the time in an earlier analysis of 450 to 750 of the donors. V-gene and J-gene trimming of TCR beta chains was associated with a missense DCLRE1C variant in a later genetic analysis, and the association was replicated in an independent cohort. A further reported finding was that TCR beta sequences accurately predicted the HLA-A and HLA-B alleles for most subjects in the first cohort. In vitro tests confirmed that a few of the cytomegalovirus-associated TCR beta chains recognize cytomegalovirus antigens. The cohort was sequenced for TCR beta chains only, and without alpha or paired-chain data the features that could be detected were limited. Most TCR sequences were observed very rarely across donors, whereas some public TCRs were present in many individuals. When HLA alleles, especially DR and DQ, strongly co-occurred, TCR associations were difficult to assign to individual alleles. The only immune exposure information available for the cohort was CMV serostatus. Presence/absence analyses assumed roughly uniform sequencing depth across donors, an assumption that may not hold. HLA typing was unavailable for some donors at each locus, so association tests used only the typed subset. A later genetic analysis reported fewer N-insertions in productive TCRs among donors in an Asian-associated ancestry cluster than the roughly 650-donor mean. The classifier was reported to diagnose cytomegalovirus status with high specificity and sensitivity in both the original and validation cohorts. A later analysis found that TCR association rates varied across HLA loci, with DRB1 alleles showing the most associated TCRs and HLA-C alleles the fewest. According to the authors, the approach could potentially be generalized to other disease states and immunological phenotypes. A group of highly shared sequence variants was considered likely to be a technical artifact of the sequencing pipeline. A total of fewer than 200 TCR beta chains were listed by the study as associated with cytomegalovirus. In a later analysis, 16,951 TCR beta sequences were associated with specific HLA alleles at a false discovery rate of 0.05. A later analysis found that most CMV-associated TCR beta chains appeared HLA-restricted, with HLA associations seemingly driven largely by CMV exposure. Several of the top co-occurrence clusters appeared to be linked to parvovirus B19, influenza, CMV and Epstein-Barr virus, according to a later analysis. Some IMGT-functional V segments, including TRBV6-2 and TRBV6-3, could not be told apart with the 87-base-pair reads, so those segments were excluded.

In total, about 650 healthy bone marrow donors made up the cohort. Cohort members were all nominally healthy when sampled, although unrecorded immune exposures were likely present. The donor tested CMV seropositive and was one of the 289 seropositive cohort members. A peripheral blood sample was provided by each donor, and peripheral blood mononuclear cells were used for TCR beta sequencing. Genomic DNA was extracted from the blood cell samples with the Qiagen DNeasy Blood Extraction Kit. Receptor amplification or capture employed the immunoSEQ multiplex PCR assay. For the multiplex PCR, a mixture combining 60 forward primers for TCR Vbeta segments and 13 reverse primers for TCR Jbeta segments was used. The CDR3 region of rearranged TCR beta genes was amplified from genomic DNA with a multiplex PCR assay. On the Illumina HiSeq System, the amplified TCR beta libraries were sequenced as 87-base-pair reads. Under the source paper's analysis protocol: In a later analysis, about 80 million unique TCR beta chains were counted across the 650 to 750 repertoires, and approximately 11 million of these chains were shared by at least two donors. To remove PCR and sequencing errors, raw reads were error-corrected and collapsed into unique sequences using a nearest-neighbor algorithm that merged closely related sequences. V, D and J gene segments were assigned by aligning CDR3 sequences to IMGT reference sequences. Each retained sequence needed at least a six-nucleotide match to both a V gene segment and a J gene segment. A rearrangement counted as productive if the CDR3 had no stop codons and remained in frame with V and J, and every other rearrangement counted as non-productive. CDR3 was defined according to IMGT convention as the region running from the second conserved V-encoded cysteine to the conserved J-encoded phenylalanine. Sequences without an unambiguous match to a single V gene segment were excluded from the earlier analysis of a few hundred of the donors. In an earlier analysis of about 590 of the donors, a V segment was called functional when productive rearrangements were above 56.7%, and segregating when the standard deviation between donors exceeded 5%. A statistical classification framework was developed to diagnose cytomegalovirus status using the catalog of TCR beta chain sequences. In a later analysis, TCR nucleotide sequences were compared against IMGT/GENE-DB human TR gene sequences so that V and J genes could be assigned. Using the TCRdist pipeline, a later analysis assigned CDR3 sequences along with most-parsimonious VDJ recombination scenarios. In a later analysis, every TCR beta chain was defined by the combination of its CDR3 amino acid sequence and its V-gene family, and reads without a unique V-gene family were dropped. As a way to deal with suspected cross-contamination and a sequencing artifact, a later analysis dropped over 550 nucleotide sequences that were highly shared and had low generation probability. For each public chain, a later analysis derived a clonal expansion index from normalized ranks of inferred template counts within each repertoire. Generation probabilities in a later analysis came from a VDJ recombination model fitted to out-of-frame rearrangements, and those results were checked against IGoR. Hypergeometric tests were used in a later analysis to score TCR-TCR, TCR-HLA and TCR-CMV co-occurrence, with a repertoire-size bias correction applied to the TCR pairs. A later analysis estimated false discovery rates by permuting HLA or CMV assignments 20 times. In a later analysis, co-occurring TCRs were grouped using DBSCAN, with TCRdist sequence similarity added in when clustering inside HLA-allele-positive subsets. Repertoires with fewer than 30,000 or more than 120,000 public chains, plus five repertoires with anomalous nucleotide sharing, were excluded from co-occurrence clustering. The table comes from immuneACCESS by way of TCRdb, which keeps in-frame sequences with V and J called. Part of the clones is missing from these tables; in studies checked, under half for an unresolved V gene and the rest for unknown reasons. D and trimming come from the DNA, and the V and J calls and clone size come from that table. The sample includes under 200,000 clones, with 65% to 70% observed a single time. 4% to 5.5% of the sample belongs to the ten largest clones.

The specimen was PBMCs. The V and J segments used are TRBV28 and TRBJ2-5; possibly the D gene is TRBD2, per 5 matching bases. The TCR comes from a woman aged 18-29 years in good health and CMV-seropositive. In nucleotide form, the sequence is TGTGCCAGCAGTTTATTTTGGGGAGCAGAAGAGACCCAGTACTTC. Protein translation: CASSLFWGAEETQYF.